Shown below are 20 T cell receptor beta chains from a single sample sequenced in a study of blood T cell repertoires in COVID-19. Assay: immunoSEQ multiplex PCR; the TCRdb copy retains only in-frame clones and omits some. The top ten clones hold around 1.4% of a sample with hundreds of thousands of clones, about nine tenths of them seen once. The sample was peripheral blood. The receptors shown here come from a woman aged 30 to 39 with active or convalescent COVID-19.

The chain uses TRBV6-2 or TRBV6-3 and TRBJ2-7; tentatively, D is TRBD2 (5 bases). The CDR3 has 13 residues. The V gene lost 2 bases and the J gene lost 5 bases, with 10 bases spanning the gap. The V gene's germline CDR1 is MNHEY and CDR2 SVGEGT. The CDR3 DNA reads as TGTGCCAGCAGTTACACCGGGGTCAACGAGCAGTACTTC. Residues: CASSYTGVNEQYF.

The J gene is TRBJ1-2, the V gene TRBV6-1, with D possibly TRBD1 on 6 matching bases. The CDR3 is 14 amino acids. Trimming stripped 3 bases from V and 4 bases from J, with 12 bases between. Germline-derived CDR1 and CDR2 are MNHNS and SASEGT. CDR3 protein: CASSEGADLYGYTF. CDR3 in DNA: TGTGCCAGCAGTGAGGGGGCCGACCTCTATGGCTACACCTTC.

This clone was seen just once. This chain connects TRBV19 to TRBJ1-2, with no clear D. The CDR3 loop spans 15 amino acids. Germline assignment: CDR1 LNHDA and CDR2 SQIVND (reference sequence). Deletions cut 5 bases from V and 8 bases from J, with 21 bases between. The chain's CDR3 is CASSANRELIYGYTF. CDR3 sequence (DNA): TGTGCCAGTAGTGCCAACCGAGAACTTATTTACGGCTACACCTTC.

The V call is TRBV5-1, the J call TRBJ2-3, with TRBD2 matching over 12 bases. J was trimmed by 6 bases and V by 0 bases; bases with no gene match: 11. The CDR3 spans 18 residues. The germline V gene encodes CDR1 SGHRS and CDR2 YFSETQ. Written as DNA, the CDR3 is TGCGCCAGCAGCTTGGCTCCTAGCGGGAGGGCCCTCCGGGATACGCAGTATTTT. Protein product: CASSLAPSGRALRDTQYF.

V is TRBV10-3 and J is TRBJ1-1, with D perhaps TRBD1 (6 bases). V was clipped by 7 bases and J by 4 bases, with 16 bases between them. Germline lookup yields CDR1 ENHRY and CDR2 SYGVKD. This CDR3 has 14 residues. The CDR3 DNA reads TGTGCCATCAACTTGGGGGGGCTGGGCACTGAAGCTTTCTTT. Residues: CAINLGGLGTEAFF.

As concerns this clone: Other DNA sequences in the sample encode the same CDR3. The chain combines TRBV18 with TRBJ2-7; 10 bases agree with TRBD2. From germline, CDR1 is KGHSH and CDR2 LQKENI. The J segment lost 2 bases and the V segment lost 0 bases, leaving 1 base of the junction unmatched. The CDR3 consists of 15 residues. CDR3 protein: CASSPPTSGTYEQYF. CDR3 sequence (DNA): TGTGCCAGCTCACCACCCACTAGCGGGACCTACGAGCAGTACTTC.

The sample holds one count of this clone. The rearrangement links TRBV12-3 or TRBV12-4 to TRBJ1-1; D call uncertain. Trimming pared 3 bases from V and 6 bases from J, leaving 11 bases between. The CDR3 covers 13 residues. The CDR3 region is CASSFAAPAEAFF. In nucleotides, the CDR3 is TGTGCCAGCAGTTTCGCGGCGCCGGCTGAAGCTTTCTTT.

The chain links TRBV5-4 to TRBJ1-1; D perhaps matches TRBD1 (5 bases). The CDR3 totals 15 residues. The germline V gene has CDR1 SGHNT and CDR2 YYREEE (reference sequence). Trimming shortened V by 0 bases and J by 0 bases, and 9 bases separated the two germline ends. CDR3 sequence reads: CASSLDQGMNTEAFF. The CDR3 nucleotides read TGTGCCAGCAGCTTGGACCAGGGCATGAACACTGAAGCTTTCTTT.

The rearrangement links TRBV6-2 or TRBV6-3 to TRBJ2-1, with unresolved D. The V gene's germline CDR1 is MNHEY and CDR2 SVGEGT. Trimming removed 5 bases at V and 0 bases at J, with 8 bases between. The CDR3 covers 14 residues. The CDR3: CASSISRSYNEQFF. The CDR3 coding sequence is TGTGCCAGCAGTATCTCTCGCTCCTACAATGAGCAGTTCTTC.

This chain joins TRBV5-1 and TRBJ2-3; no clear D gene. Deletions cut 1 base from V and 4 bases from J, with 16 bases between. CDR3 size: 16 residues. The germline CDR1 and CDR2 sequences are SGHRS and YFSETQ. The CDR3: CASSLKVANDPDTQYF. The CDR3 DNA sequence: TGCGCCAGCAGCTTGAAGGTAGCTAACGATCCAGATACGCAGTATTTT.

The V call is TRBV19, the J call TRBJ1-2; D uncertain. V was clipped by 5 bases and J by 4 bases, with 11 bases between them. Germline-derived CDR1 and CDR2 are LNHDA and SQIVND (reference sequence). This CDR3 spans 13 amino acids. This CDR3 is CASSPSGGYGYTF. The CDR3 DNA is TGTGCCAGTAGTCCGAGTGGTGGCTATGGCTACACCTTC.

The chain employs TRBV27 and TRBJ2-7; 8 bases map to TRBD1. The V and J ends lost 0 bases and 4 bases, in that order; junction bases with no gene match: 5. Germline CDR1 MNHEY, CDR2 SMNVEV (reference sequence). This CDR3 spans 15 amino acids. The CDR3 DNA is TGTGCCAGCAGTTTATCGGCAGGGGGCGCGTACGAGCAGTACTTC. Translation: CASSLSAGGAYEQYF.

V is TRBV6-1 and J is TRBJ2-1; 9 bases align to TRBD1. The germline CDR1 and CDR2 sequences are MNHNS and SASEGT. The ends lost 4 bases at V and 3 bases at J; junction bases unmatched: 13. The CDR3 contains 18 residues. CDR3 region: CASSGQAEGQGVYNEQFF. CDR3 nucleotide sequence: TGTGCCAGCAGTGGGCAAGCTGAGGGACAGGGAGTCTACAATGAGCAGTTCTTC.

This chain uses TRBV19 with TRBJ1-5; D may be TRBD1 (5 bases). Germline CDR1 is LNHDA and CDR2 is SQIVND (reference sequence). The CDR3 contains 15 residues. V was cut by 1 base and J by 0 bases, with 7 bases left in between. The CDR3: CASSIGTISNQPQHF. The CDR3 region has the DNA TGTGCCAGTAGTATAGGGACAATTAGCAATCAGCCCCAGCATTTT. The complete variable domain, with remaining parts taken from reference TRBV19 and TRBJ1-5, reads DGGITQSPKYLFRKEGQNVTLSCEQNLNHDAMYWYRQDPGQGLRLIYYSQIVNDFQKGDIAEGYSVSREKKESFPLTVTSAQKNPTAFYLCASSIGTISNQPQHFGDGTRLSIL.

The rearrangement joins TRBV3-1 (or the pseudogene TRBV3-2) to TRBJ1-2, with 7 bases identical to TRBD1. CDR1 is LGHDT and CDR2 is YNNKEL in the germline V gene (reference sequence). The CDR3 extends over 16 amino acids. Trimming took 3 bases from V and 4 from J; bases not matched to a gene: 11. The CDR3 DNA reads TGTGCCAGCAGCCACCGGGATATCGGGACAGCCTATGGCTACACCTTC. Its translation: CASSHRDIGTAYGYTF.

In the case of this clone: This specimen includes other DNA sequences encoding the same CDR3. The chain joins TRBV19 to TRBJ1-5; D gene uncertain. Germline V lookup: CDR1 LNHDA, CDR2 SQIVND (reference sequence). The CDR3 contains 13 residues. Trimming stripped 5 bases from V and 3 bases from J, with 8 bases between. In DNA, the CDR3 is TGTGCCAGTAGTGTCCGGGACAATCAGCCCCAGCATTTT. Translated: CASSVRDNQPQHF. Supplemented by reference TRBV19 and TRBJ1-5, the full variable domain reads DGGITQSPKYLFRKEGQNVTLSCEQNLNHDAMYWYRQDPGQGLRLIYYSQIVNDFQKGDIAEGYSVSREKKESFPLTVTSAQKNPTAFYLCASSVRDNQPQHFGDGTRLSIL.

The chain uses TRBV6-1 and TRBJ2-3, with a weak D call TRBD2 (7 bases). The length of the CDR3 is 17 residues. Germline V gene data show CDR1 as MNHNS and CDR2 as SASEGT. With 1 base removed from V and 6 bases from J, the gap between germline ends came to 20 bases. CDR3 DNA sequence: TGTGCCAGCAGTGAAGTCTTGCGGGGGCCCCTTGAGGATACGCAGTATTTT. Its translation is CASSEVLRGPLEDTQYF.

This clone has just a few counts. V and J are TRBV6-5 and TRBJ2-2, with a tentative D call TRBD1 (5 bases). The CDR3 consists of 12 residues. Trimming took 5 bases from V and 6 from J, leaving 7 bases between them. Germline V gene lookup returns CDR1 MNHEY and CDR2 SVGAGI. The CDR3 reads CASSPTAGELFF. CDR3 DNA sequence: TGTGCCAGCAGTCCGACAGCCGGGGAGCTGTTTTTT.

The chain employs TRBV6-4 and TRBJ2-5, with TRBD2 identical over 9 bases. This CDR3 is 15 amino acids long. Trimming at V came to 3 bases and at J to 4 bases, leaving 6 bases not matched to a gene. CDR1 is MRHNA, CDR2 SNTAGT, per germline. Written as DNA, the CDR3 is TGTGCCAGCAGTGAGACTAGCGGCGCCGGAGAGACCCAGTACTTC. Its protein product is CASSETSGAGETQYF.

The chain links TRBV19 to TRBJ1-5; D may be TRBD1 (5 bases). This CDR3 has 12 residues. Germline-derived CDR1 and CDR2 are LNHDA and SQIVND (reference sequence). V lost 4 bases to trimming and J lost 7 bases, with 8 bases between them. The CDR3 DNA sequence: TGTGCCAGTAGTAGCAGGGTACAGCCCCAGCATTTT. As protein: CASSSRVQPQHF.